This passage covers 12 T cell receptor beta chains from one sample sequenced in a study of shared clonotypes between healthy human individuals. Sequenced by immunoSEQ multiplex PCR; TCRdb stores in-frame clones only, minus some. This sample has some 980,000 clones, with roughly 72% found just once. The sequenced sample was memory CD4+ T cells sorted from blood. Subset indicated: CD45RA-negative fraction. These receptor sequences come from a young man in good health.

The CDR3 is CASSLPPSGYNEQFF. In DNA, the CDR3 is TGTGCCAGCAGCTTGCCCCCTAGCGGCTACAATGAGCAGTTCTTC. The chain joins TRBV5-4 to TRBJ2-1; 7 nucleotides agree with TRBD2. This CDR3 is 15 amino acids long. V dropped 1 base and J dropped 3; count of bases not matched to a gene: 4. Germline CDR1 reads SGHNT; CDR2 reads YYREEE (reference sequence).

This chain connects TRBV11-2 to TRBJ2-1; TRBD1 aligns across 7 bases. V trimming: 5 bases; J trimming: 3 bases; junction bases outside the gene matches: 4. Germline CDR1 reads SGHAT; CDR2 reads FQNNGV. CDR3 size: 14 residues. CDR3 nucleotide sequence: TGTGCCAGCAGCACCCACAGGGGCTACAATGAGCAGTTCTTC. It yields the protein CASSTHRGYNEQFF. The full variable domain, in which reference TRBV11-2 and TRBJ2-1 provide the parts outside the CDR3, is EAGVAQSPRYKIIEKRQSVAFWCNPISGHATLYWYQQILGQGPKLLIQFQNNGVVDDSQLPKDRFSAERLKGVDSTLKIQPAKLEDSAVYLCASSTHRGYNEQFFGPGTRLTVL.

The chain recombines TRBV9 with TRBJ2-3, with TRBD2 matching over 9 bases. This CDR3 spans 15 amino acids. Germline V gene lookup returns CDR1 SGDLS and CDR2 YYNGEE. The ends lost 2 bases at V and 6 bases at J; junction bases unmatched: 7. The CDR3: CASSVVTSGADTQYF. The CDR3 nucleotides read TGTGCCAGCAGCGTGGTGACTAGCGGTGCCGATACGCAGTATTTT.

V usage is TRBV28 and J usage is TRBJ1-2; D gene ambiguous. This CDR3 has 13 residues. Germline lookup yields CDR1 MDHEN and CDR2 SYDVKM. Trimming took off 5 bases at V and 4 bases at J, with 11 bases between the two ends. The CDR3 region is CASSLRASYGYTF. CDR3 bases: TGTGCCAGCAGTCTCCGGGCAAGCTATGGCTACACCTTC.

This clone has just one count. This chain joins TRBV20-1 and TRBJ1-1, with no clear D. Trimming took off 0 bases at V and 8 bases at J, with 7 bases between the two ends. The CDR3 has 11 residues. Germline CDR1 and CDR2: DFQATT and SNEGSKA (reference sequence). CDR3 in amino acids: CSARDQTEAFF. The CDR3 coding sequence is TGCAGTGCTAGAGATCAGACAGAAGCTTTCTTT.

The V gene is TRBV7-8, the J gene TRBJ2-7; no firm D call. The CDR3 has 13 residues. Germline-derived CDR1 and CDR2 are SGHVS and FQNEAQ. Deletions cut 7 bases from V and 3 bases from J, with 13 bases between. The CDR3 spells CASTPGQIYEQYF. The CDR3 DNA reads TGTGCCAGCACCCCGGGCCAGATCTACGAGCAGTACTTC.

This clone was seen once. This chain links TRBV5-4 with TRBJ2-2; a weak D match, TRBD2 (5 bases). Germline CDR1 reads SGHNT; CDR2 reads YYREEE (reference sequence). This CDR3 comprises 15 residues. The V end lost 0 bases, the J end lost 1 base, and 7 bases lay between the germline ends. CDR3 DNA: TGTGCCAGCAGCTTGGGACGGGGGAACACCGGGGAGCTGTTTTTT. It translates to CASSLGRGNTGELFF.

The chain is built from TRBV25-1 and TRBJ2-3, with 14 nucleotides matching TRBD2. This CDR3 comprises 17 residues. The J segment lost 4 bases and the V segment lost 4 bases, leaving 7 bases of the junction unmatched. Germline V gene lookup returns CDR1 MGHDK and CDR2 SYGVNS. The CDR3 reads CASSGGTSGSIADTQYF. CDR3 DNA: TGTGCCAGCAGTGGAGGGACTAGCGGGAGTATAGCAGATACGCAGTATTTT.

This clone was observed a few times. J is TRBJ2-3 and V is TRBV30, with D hard to call. In germline, CDR1 is GTSNPN, CDR2 SVGIG (reference sequence). The CDR3 has 12 amino acids. Trimming pared 2 bases from V and 2 bases from J, leaving 5 bases between. The CDR3 region is CAWSPHTDTQYF. DNA of the CDR3: TGTGCCTGGAGTCCACACACAGATACGCAGTATTTT.

This clone came up a few times. CDR3 DNA sequence: TGTGCCAGCAGCAAGGGACTAGCGGGGGTCTTTTCGCTCACAGATACGCAGTATTTT. Protein: CASSKGLAGVFSLTDTQYF. The V and J genes are TRBV5-6 and TRBJ2-3, with 14 bases that match TRBD2. The CDR3 length is 19 residues. The V segment lost 4 bases and the J segment 2 bases; nucleotides outside the gene matches: 12. Germline CDR1 and CDR2: SGHDT and YYEEEE.

This clone has a single count. The chain uses TRBV11-2 and TRBJ1-4; maybe TRBD1 (5 bases). The germline gives CDR1 SGHAT, CDR2 FQNNGV. Trimming pared 1 base from V and 2 bases from J, leaving 11 bases between. This CDR3 region has 16 residues. This CDR3 is CASSLGTGGTNEKLFF. In nucleotides, the CDR3 is TGTGCCAGCAGCTTAGGTACAGGTGGGACTAATGAAAAACTGTTTTTT.

This clone was seen at least ten times. The gene calls are TRBV30 and TRBJ1-2; TRBD1 aligns across 7 bases. V trimming: 6 bases; J trimming: 5 bases; junction bases outside the gene matches: 21. Per the germline V gene, CDR1 is GTSNPN and CDR2 is SVGIG (reference sequence). CDR3 size: 17 residues. The CDR3 is CACSRQGTLGLPYGYTF. The CDR3 nucleotides are TGTGCCTGCAGTCGACAGGGTACTTTGGGCCTCCCTTATGGCTACACCTTC.